Here is one T cell receptor beta chain with its context. This receptor's antigen is unknown. No base quality values were provided; no much bigger clone lies one nucleotide off. These data are taken from a study of cytomegalovirus exposure and HLA in healthy donors (dated by TCRdb to 2017 to 2019). At the level of the whole study: An earlier analysis of 587 of the donors reported 250 to 300 Gb of sequence data and 117 million unique TCR beta sequences obtained from approximately 180 million T cells. An early release covering 550 to 650 HLA-typed donors comprised approximately 290 gigabases of sequencing data and 85 million to 100 million unique TCR sequences. Of the roughly 400 genotyped donors, about 80% fell in the genetic ancestry cluster associated with self-reported Caucasian donors. The study aimed to test whether cataloging public T cell receptors could reveal signatures of past pathogen exposure. Using immunosequencing, the study profiled T cell repertoires from some 670 subjects and related those repertoires to cytomegalovirus serostatus. Besides the first cohort of around 670 subjects, a separate validation cohort made up of roughly 130 different subjects was used. To predict cytomegalovirus infection status, the study combined high-throughput TCR immunosequencing, statistical association of individual TCRs with disease status, and machine learning. A later analysis re-analyzed previously published TCR beta repertoires from 666 donors and added high-resolution HLA genotyping to study TCR occurrence patterns. In the later analysis, no new phenotypic data were used to find candidate immune exposures; instead, reliance was placed on TCR beta sequences and their occurrence across donors. In an earlier analysis of 587 of the donors, high-throughput TCR beta sequencing was used to judge whether each TCR beta V gene segment behaved as functional or pseudogenic. Donor age, sex, ethnicity and CMV serostatus were compiled together with the repertoire data. A later genetic analysis took genome-wide SNP genotypes for about 65% of the roughly 670 donors and used that subset as a discovery cohort. All discovery cohort repertoires had been generated on a single sequencing platform. HLA typing included class I and class II loci at four-digit resolution. The number of donors typed differed by locus, with about 629-640 for A, B, C, DRB1 and DQB1, around 520 for DQA1, 600 to 610 for DPA1, and about 450 for DPB1. A few DR-DQ haplotypes were handled as single units for association and clustering because linkage in the cohort was strong. Across 398 genotyped donors of the cohort, an average of about 220,000 unique TCR beta nucleotide sequences per donor were sequenced, and roughly 18% of those sequences were non-productive. Here is what the overall study found, with its caveats: According to a later analysis, TCR association rates differed among HLA loci, with DRB1 alleles showing the most associated TCRs and HLA-C alleles showing the fewest. The classifier was reported to diagnose cytomegalovirus status with high specificity and sensitivity in both the original cohort and the validation cohort. A later analysis reported that several top co-occurrence clusters appeared linked to parvovirus B19, influenza, CMV and Epstein-Barr virus. The only immune exposure information available for the cohort was CMV serostatus. In vitro tests confirmed that a few of the cytomegalovirus-associated TCR beta chains recognize cytomegalovirus antigens. Specific HLA alleles were associated with 15,000 to 20,000 TCR beta sequences at a false discovery rate of 0.05 in a later analysis. A further reported finding was that TCR beta sequences accurately predicted the HLA-A and HLA-B alleles for most subjects in the first cohort. Strong co-occurrence of HLA alleles, especially DR and DQ, made assigning TCR associations to individual alleles difficult. Because counts were too low, about 15 rarely observed V segments, including chromosome 9 orphons, were left out of the earlier analysis of about 620 of the donors. It was suggested by the authors that the approach could potentially be generalized to other disease states and immunological phenotypes. Most TCR sequences were seen in very few donors, while some public TCRs were found in many individuals. An association between a missense DCLRE1C variant and V-gene and J-gene trimming of TCR beta chains was found in a later genetic analysis and replicated in an independent cohort. According to a later analysis, most CMV-associated TCR beta chains appeared to be HLA-restricted, and the HLA associations seemed to be driven largely by CMV exposure. According to a later genetic analysis, donors in an Asian-associated ancestry cluster had fewer N-insertions in productive TCRs than the approximately 670-donor mean. This cohort had only TCR beta chains sequenced, and the lack of alpha or paired-chain data limited which features could be detected. A later analysis found that HLA-associated TCR beta chains were more clonally expanded and had lower generation probabilities than equally common non-associated chains. The presence/absence analyses assumed that sequencing depth was roughly uniform across donors, and that assumption may not be true. Because HLA typing was missing for some donors at each locus, association tests included only the typed subset. A group of highly shared sequence variants was considered likely to be a technical artifact of the sequencing pipeline. The 87-base-pair reads could not distinguish some IMGT-functional V segments, including TRBV6-2 and TRBV6-3, so those segments were excluded. In the study, roughly 160 TCR beta chains were listed as associated with cytomegalovirus. In an earlier analysis of approximately 600 of the donors, most TCR beta V segments were observed in productive rearrangements about 90% or about 30% of the time, broadly matching IMGT annotations. Linkage disequilibrium might explain the correlated functional status among segregating V segments, but an unknown experimental factor could not be excluded.

In total, about 650 healthy bone marrow donors made up the cohort. Cohort members were all nominally healthy when sampled, although unrecorded immune exposures were likely present. The donor was CMV seronegative and belonged to the group of 352 seronegative cohort members. A peripheral blood sample was collected from each donor, and TCR beta sequencing was performed on peripheral blood mononuclear cells. Genomic DNA was extracted from the blood cell samples with the Qiagen DNeasy Blood Extraction Kit. Library construction relied on the immunoSEQ multiplex PCR assay. For the multiplex PCR, a mixture combining 60 forward primers for TCR Vbeta segments and 13 reverse primers for TCR Jbeta segments was used. The CDR3 region of rearranged TCR beta genes was amplified from genomic DNA by a multiplex PCR assay. The Illumina HiSeq System was used to sequence the amplified TCR beta libraries as 87-base-pair reads. The source study handled its data this way. Across the roughly 700 repertoires, a later analysis counted 75 million to 90 million unique TCR beta chains, roughly 11 million of which were shared by at least two donors. Raw reads were error-corrected and collapsed into unique sequences by a nearest-neighbor algorithm in which closely related sequences were merged to remove PCR and sequencing errors. CDR3 sequences were aligned to IMGT reference sequences to assign V, D and J gene segments. For a sequence to be retained, a match of at least six nucleotides was required to both a V gene segment and a J gene segment. A rearrangement counted as productive if the CDR3 had no stop codons and remained in frame with V and J, and every other rearrangement counted as non-productive. Following IMGT convention, CDR3 was defined as the stretch from the second conserved V-encoded cysteine up to the conserved J-encoded phenylalanine. In an earlier analysis of approximately 500 of the donors, sequences lacking an unambiguous match to a single V gene segment were excluded. In an earlier analysis of roughly 500 of the donors, V segments were called functional above 56.7% productive rearrangements and were called segregating when the between-donor standard deviation exceeded 5%. A statistical classification framework was built to diagnose cytomegalovirus status from the catalog of TCR beta chain sequences. A later analysis assigned V and J genes by comparing TCR nucleotide sequences with IMGT/GENE-DB human TR gene sequences. The TCRdist pipeline was used in a later analysis to assign CDR3 sequences and most-parsimonious VDJ recombination scenarios. A later analysis defined each TCR beta chain by its CDR3 amino acid sequence plus V-gene family, and excluded reads lacking a unique V-gene family. To address suspected cross-contamination and a sequencing artifact, a later analysis removed 550 to 750 highly shared, low-generation-probability nucleotide sequences. In a later analysis, a clonal expansion index for each public chain was calculated from normalized within-repertoire ranks of inferred template counts. A later analysis computed generation probabilities with a VDJ recombination model fitted to out-of-frame rearrangements, and checked the results against IGoR. Hypergeometric tests were used in a later analysis to score TCR-TCR, TCR-HLA and TCR-CMV co-occurrence, with a repertoire-size bias correction applied to the TCR pairs. In a later analysis, false discovery rates were estimated by permuting HLA or CMV assignments 20 times. In a later analysis, co-occurring TCRs were grouped with DBSCAN, and TCRdist sequence similarity was added when clustering was performed within HLA-allele-positive subsets. Repertoires with fewer than 30,000 or more than 120,000 public chains, plus five repertoires with anomalous nucleotide sharing, were excluded from co-occurrence clustering. The source is immuneACCESS, and TCRdb retained only in-frame sequences with V and J called. Part of the clones is not carried over; for the studies checked, unresolved V genes explain less than half of this, and the remainder is unexplained. V and J calls plus clone size are reproduced from that table; the DNA served to infer D and trimming. In this sample the table shows 200,000 to 250,000 clones, 83% of which occur a single time. The ten largest clones capture about 1.4% of the sample.

The CDR3 has 12 amino acids, counting the end cysteine and phenylalanine. Only the CDR3 region is kept as DNA, spanning 36 bases read in frame from base 1. CDR1 and CDR2, looked up from the germline V gene (reference sequence), are MNHNY and SVGAGI. The V end loses 5 bases and the J end loses 2 bases, and a stretch of 7 bases separates them. The rearranged chain carries TRBV6-6 and TRBJ2-7; perhaps TRBD1 is the D gene, with 5 bases matching. This sequence was found in a girl between 10 and 17 years old in good health and CMV-seronegative. Specimen: PBMCs. The DNA is as follows: TGTGCCAGCAGTACGGACACCTACGAGCAGTACTTC. This gives the protein CASSTDTYEQYF.